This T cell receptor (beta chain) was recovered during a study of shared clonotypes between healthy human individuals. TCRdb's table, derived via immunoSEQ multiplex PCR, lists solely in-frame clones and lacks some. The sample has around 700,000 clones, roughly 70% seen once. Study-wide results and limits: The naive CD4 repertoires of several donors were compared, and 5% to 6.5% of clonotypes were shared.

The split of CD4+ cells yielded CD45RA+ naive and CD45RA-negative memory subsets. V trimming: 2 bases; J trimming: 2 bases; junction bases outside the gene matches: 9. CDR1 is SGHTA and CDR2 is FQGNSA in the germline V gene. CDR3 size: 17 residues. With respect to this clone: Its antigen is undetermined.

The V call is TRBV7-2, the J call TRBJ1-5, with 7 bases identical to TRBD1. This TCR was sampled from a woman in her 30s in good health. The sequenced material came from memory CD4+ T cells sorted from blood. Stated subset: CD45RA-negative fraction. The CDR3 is CASSLSGGSGRNQPQHF. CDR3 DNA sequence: TGTGCCAGCAGCTTATCAGGGGGGAGTGGGCGCAATCAGCCCCAGCATTTT.